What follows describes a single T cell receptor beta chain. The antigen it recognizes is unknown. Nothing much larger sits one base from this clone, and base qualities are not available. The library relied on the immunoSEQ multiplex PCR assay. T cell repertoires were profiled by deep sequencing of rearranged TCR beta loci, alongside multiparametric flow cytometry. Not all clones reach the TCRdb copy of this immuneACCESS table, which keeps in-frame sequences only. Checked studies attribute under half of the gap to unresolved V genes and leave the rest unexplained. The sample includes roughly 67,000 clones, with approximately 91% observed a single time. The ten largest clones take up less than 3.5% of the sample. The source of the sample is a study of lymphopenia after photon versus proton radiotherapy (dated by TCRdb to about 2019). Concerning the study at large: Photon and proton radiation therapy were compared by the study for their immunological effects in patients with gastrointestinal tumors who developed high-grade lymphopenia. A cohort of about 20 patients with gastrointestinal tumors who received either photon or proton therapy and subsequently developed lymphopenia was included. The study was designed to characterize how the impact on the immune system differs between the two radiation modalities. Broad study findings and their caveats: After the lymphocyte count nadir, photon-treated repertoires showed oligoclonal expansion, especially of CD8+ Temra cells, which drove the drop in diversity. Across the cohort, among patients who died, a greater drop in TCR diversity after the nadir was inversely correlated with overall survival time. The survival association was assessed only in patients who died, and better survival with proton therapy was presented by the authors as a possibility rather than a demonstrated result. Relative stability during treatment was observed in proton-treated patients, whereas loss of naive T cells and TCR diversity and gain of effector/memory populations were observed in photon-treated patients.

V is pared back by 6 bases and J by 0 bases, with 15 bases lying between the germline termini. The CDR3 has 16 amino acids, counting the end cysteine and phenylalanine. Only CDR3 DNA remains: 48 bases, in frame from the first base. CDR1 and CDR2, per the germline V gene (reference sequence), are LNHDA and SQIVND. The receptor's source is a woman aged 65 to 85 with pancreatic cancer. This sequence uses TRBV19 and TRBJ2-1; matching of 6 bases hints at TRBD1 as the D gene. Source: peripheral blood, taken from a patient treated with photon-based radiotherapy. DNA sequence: TGTGCCAGTAGCCTTATGGGGGCATACTCCTACAATGAGCAGTTCTTC. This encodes CASSLMGAYSYNEQFF.